This passage covers 11 T cell receptor beta chains from one sample sequenced in a study of PD-1 blockade in classical Hodgkin lymphoma. TCRdb keeps only in-frame clones here, not all; method: immunoSEQ multiplex PCR. The profile covers 90,000 to 130,000 clones, with 89% appearing a single time and approximately 20% taken by the ten largest. Every patient experienced relapse after autologous stem cell transplantation, and brentuximab vedotin exposure varied. The sample was peripheral blood mononuclear cells (PBMCs), taken before the second cycle of nivolumab. These receptors all stem from a human donor with classical Hodgkin lymphoma.

This clone showed up just once. The rearrangement uses TRBV19 and TRBJ2-3, with D perhaps matching TRBD1 or TRBD2 (5 bases each). The CDR3 loop spans 18 amino acids. V was pared by 3 bases and J by 1 base, with 20 bases between. CDR1 is LNHDA, CDR2 SQIVND, per germline (reference sequence). CDR3 coding DNA: TGTGCCAGTAGTATGGGGGTACGGTACCCTAAAGGCACAGATACGCAGTATTTT. Protein product: CASSMGVRYPKGTDTQYF.

The chain couples TRBV10-3 to TRBJ2-1; 10 bases agree with TRBD2. The CDR3 consists of 14 residues. Trimming removed 8 bases from V and 6 bases from J; junction bases left unmatched: 7. Germline CDR1 is ENHRY and CDR2 is SYGVKD. The CDR3: CAIGASGRSNEQFF. CDR3 sequence (DNA): TGTGCCATCGGGGCTAGCGGGAGAAGCAATGAGCAGTTCTTC.

This rearrangement joins TRBV30 to TRBJ2-1, with a weak D call TRBD2 (6 bases). Trimming cost V 2 bases and J 0 bases, with 11 bases left between them. The CDR3 is 15 residues long. Germline V gives CDR1 GTSNPN, CDR2 SVGIG (reference sequence). CDR3 amino acids: CAWSSSESSYNEQFF. The CDR3 DNA reads as TGTGCCTGGAGTTCTAGCGAGAGCTCCTACAATGAGCAGTTCTTC.

V gene TRBV10-1 combines with J gene TRBJ2-3; no clear D. CDR3 size: 11 residues. Germline CDR1 reads WNHNN; CDR2 reads SYGVQD (reference sequence). V shed 3 bases and J shed 7 bases, with 5 bases lying between them. This CDR3 reads CASSELHTQYF. Written as DNA, the CDR3 is TGCGCCAGCAGTGAATTGCATACGCAGTATTTT.

The chain carries TRBV7-9 and TRBJ2-7; D not certain. Germline V gene data show CDR1 as SEHNR and CDR2 as FQNEAQ (reference sequence). CDR3 length: 13 residues. Trimming pared 1 base from V and 2 bases from J, leaving 6 bases between. The CDR3 coding sequence is TGTGCCAGCAGCTTAGAGTCAACCTACGAGCAGTACTTC. Its protein product is CASSLESTYEQYF.

V gene TRBV5-1 combines with J gene TRBJ2-3; TRBD2 agrees at 9 bases. V gave up 4 bases and J gave up 3 bases; unmatched junction bases: 3. The CDR3 is 14 residues long. The germline V gene has CDR1 SGHRS and CDR2 YFSETQ. CDR3 sequence reads: CASSGGRGTDTQYF. CDR3 coding DNA: TGCGCCAGCAGCGGCGGGAGGGGTACAGATACGCAGTATTTT. Complete variable domain (other parts from reference TRBV5-1 and TRBJ2-3): KAGVTQTPRYLIKTRGQQVTLSCSPISGHRSVSWYQQTPGQGLQFLFEYFSETQRNKGNFPGRFSGRQFSNSRSEMNVSTLELGDSALYLCASSGGRGTDTQYFGPGTRLTVL.

The chain employs TRBV18 and TRBJ2-5, with D unclear. The germline V and J ends were trimmed by 1 base and 0 bases, with 3 bases remaining between them. The CDR3 consists of 13 residues. The V gene's germline CDR1 is KGHSH and CDR2 LQKENI. The DNA for the CDR3 is TGTGCCAGCTCACCACGGTACCAAGAGACCCAGTACTTC. Translation: CASSPRYQETQYF.

The chain recombines TRBV7-6 with TRBJ2-5; D is perhaps TRBD2 (7 bases). The CDR3 spans 14 residues. Trimming pared 1 base from V and 6 bases from J, leaving 12 bases between. CDR1 is SGHVS, CDR2 FNYEAQ, per germline. The CDR3 reads CASSLEGGAQTQYF. The CDR3 nucleotides read TGTGCCAGCAGCTTAGAGGGGGGGGCGCAGACCCAGTACTTC.

The gene calls are TRBV18 and TRBJ2-1, with D maybe TRBD2 (5 bases). The CDR3 runs 12 residues. V lost 5 bases and J 10 bases, leaving 12 bases between the germline ends. Germline CDR1 is KGHSH and CDR2 is LQKENI. The CDR3 DNA follows: TGTGCCAGCTCATCCCTAAGCGGAGAGCAGTTCTTC. The encoded protein is CASSSLSGEQFF.

The chain links TRBV18 to TRBJ1-2; D unclear. CDR1 and CDR2 (germline): KGHSH, LQKENI. The CDR3 spans 14 residues. V lost 3 bases and J 0 bases, leaving 8 bases between the germline ends. This CDR3 is CASSPPMANYGYTF. DNA for the CDR3: TGTGCCAGCTCACCCCCTATGGCTAACTATGGCTACACCTTC. The full variable domain, completed using reference TRBV18 and TRBJ1-2, is NAGVMQNPRHLVRRRGQEARLRCSPMKGHSHVYWYRQLPEEGLKFMVYLQKENIIDESGMPKERFSAEFPKEGPSILRIQQVVRGDSAAYFCASSPPMANYGYTFGSGTRLTVV.

This clone was recorded only once. The J gene is TRBJ2-5, the V gene TRBV4-1; 9 bases map to TRBD2. The germline CDR1 and CDR2 sequences are MGHRA and YSYEKL. The CDR3 is 16 residues long. V dropped 0 bases and J dropped 4; count of bases not matched to a gene: 6. The CDR3 nucleotides read TGCGCCAGCAGCCAAGATAGGATAGCGGGAGTAGAGACCCAGTACTTC. The encoded protein is CASSQDRIAGVETQYF.